One and the same sample provided the 15 T cell receptor beta chains below, sequenced in a study of Graves' ophthalmopathy and Graves' hyperthyroidism. The authors amplified TCR beta CDR3 regions from RNA transcripts. RT-PCR was first run with HTBI primers, then multiplex PCR in a second round. TCRdb re-derived calls from the multiplex PCR reads in MiXCR, one entry per CDR3 protein. The profile shows about 740,000 distinct CDR3 sequences, 40% of them singletons. The source material was peripheral blood. These receptors were obtained from an adult man with Graves' ophthalmopathy.

This clonotype occurred once. The V gene is TRBV9, the J gene TRBJ1-2; tentatively, D is TRBD1 (5 bases). Trimming left V 4 bases short and J 5 bases short, with 18 bases between. This CDR3 is 15 amino acids long. Germline CDR1 and CDR2: SGDLS and YYNGEE. CDR3 loop: CASSQVLRGEYGYTF. The CDR3 DNA sequence: TGTGCCAGCAGCCAGGTACTGCGAGGGGAGTATGGCTACACCTTC.

This chain connects TRBV29-1 to TRBJ1-1, with 9 bases lining up with TRBD1. Per germline, CDR1 SQVTM and CDR2 ANQGSEA. The ends lost 4 bases at V and 6 bases at J; junction bases unmatched: 6. The CDR3 runs to 13 residues. CDR3 in DNA: TGCAGCGTTGCTGGACAGGGGCGAGCTGAAGCTTTCTTT. This gives the protein CSVAGQGRAEAFF.

The chain couples TRBV7-2 to TRBJ1-3, with unresolved D. This CDR3 is built from 15 residues. Trimming pared 5 bases from V and 1 base from J, leaving 12 bases between. CDR1 and CDR2 (germline): SGHTA, FQGNSA. The CDR3 reads CASSQRRASGNTIYF. CDR3 bases: TGTGCCAGCAGCCAGAGGAGGGCGTCTGGAAACACCATATATTTT.

This clonotype was recorded a few times. The chain recombines TRBV12-3 or TRBV12-4 with TRBJ1-2, with 7 bases lining up with TRBD1. With V trimmed by 3 bases and J by 7 bases, 5 bases remained unmatched. The CDR3 runs 13 residues. The CDR3 spells CASSFEGAVGYTF. In DNA, the CDR3 is TGTGCCAGCAGTTTCGAGGGGGCAGTTGGCTACACCTTC.

In the case of this clonotype: This may be a read error, as it is one base from a much larger clone. The chain uses TRBV7-9 and TRBJ1-2; 8 bases are shared with TRBD1. Trimming cost V 8 bases and J 2 bases; bases outside gene matches: 10. This CDR3 has 15 amino acids. CDR1 is SEHNR and CDR2 is FQNEAQ in the germline V gene (reference sequence). For the CDR3, the DNA is TGTGCCAGCGGTCAAACAGGGGGTGCAAACTATGGCTACACCTTC. Translating gives CASGQTGGANYGYTF.

Details on this clonotype: Since a much larger clone is just one base distant, this may be a read error. The chain carries TRBV7-6 and TRBJ1-1, with D possibly matching TRBD1 (5 bases). CDR1 and CDR2 from the germline V gene are SGHVS and FNYEAQ. This CDR3 contains 13 residues. Written as DNA, the CDR3 is TGTGTCAGCAGCTTAATCCAGGGCCGAGAAGCTTTCTTT. Protein sequence: CVSSLIQGREAFF. The variable domain in full, completed from reference TRBV7-6 and TRBJ1-1, reads GAGVSQSPRYKVTKRGQDVALRCDPISGHVSLYWYRQALGQGPEFLTYFNYEAQQDKSGLPNDRFSAERPEGSISTLTIQRTEQRDSAMYRCVSSLIQGREAFFGQGTRLTVV.

The rearrangement links TRBV2 to TRBJ2-6, with a possible D match to TRBD1 (6 bases). V was clipped by 4 bases and J by 1 base, with 11 bases between them. Germline V CDR1 and CDR2: SNHLY, FYNNEI. The CDR3 totals 16 residues. In DNA, the CDR3 is TGTGCCAGCAGTGCCCCGGGGACATCTGGGGCCAACGTCCTGACTTTC. Its translation is CASSAPGTSGANVLTF.

This clonotype was seen more than once but under ten times. The chain is built from TRBV10-3 and TRBJ2-5; 11 bases are a match to TRBD2. Germline V CDR1 and CDR2: ENHRY, SYGVKD. The trim removed 10 bases at V and 3 bases at J, leaving 13 bases unmatched. The CDR3 extends over 16 amino acids. The CDR3 nucleotides are TGTGCCAGCAGACTGTGGACTAGCGGGCGAAAAGAGACCCAGTACTTC. As protein: CASRLWTSGRKETQYF.

This clonotype has ten or more counts. The chain couples TRBV7-9 to TRBJ1-5; 8 bases agree with TRBD1. V lost 4 bases, J lost 2 bases, and 10 bases stayed unmatched. Germline V gene data show CDR1 as SEHNR and CDR2 as FQNEAQ (reference sequence). The CDR3 has 17 residues. The CDR3 DNA sequence: TGTGCCAGCAGCTCCGTGGCAGGGGGCAGGGGCAATCAGCCCCAGCATTTT. Amino acid sequence: CASSSVAGGRGNQPQHF.

As for this clonotype: This may be a read error, as it is one base from a much larger clone. The chain recombines TRBV20-1 with TRBJ1-6; 8 nucleotides agree with TRBD1. From germline, CDR1 is DFQATT and CDR2 SNEGSKA (reference sequence). The CDR3 loop spans 10 amino acids. With 6 bases clipped from V and 15 bases from J, the junction kept 4 bases outside the gene matches. The CDR3 DNA is TGCAGTGCCAAGACAGGGGTCCTCCACTTT. This sequence encodes CSAKTGVLHF.

Only one count was recorded for this clonotype. The chain recombines TRBV25-1 with TRBJ2-6; tentative D call: TRBD2 (6 bases). Per the germline V gene, CDR1 is MGHDK and CDR2 is SYGVNS. The CDR3 extends over 18 amino acids. V lost 4 bases, J lost 0 bases, and 16 bases lay in between. The CDR3 protein is CASSARRGLGSGANVLTF. The CDR3 region has the DNA TGTGCCAGCAGTGCTAGGAGGGGTCTTGGCTCTGGGGCCAACGTCCTGACTTTC.

Concerning this clonotype: A read error is possible here, since a much larger clone lies one base away. V gene TRBV10-3 combines with J gene TRBJ1-1; maybe TRBD1 (5 bases). V shed 11 bases and J shed 1 base, with 11 bases lying between them. Germline V gives CDR1 ENHRY, CDR2 SYGVKD. The CDR3 is 12 residues long. The CDR3 reads CAGGTSNTEAFF. CDR3 bases: TGTGCCGGCGGGACGTCGAACACTGAAGCTTTCTTT.

The chain recombines TRBV25-1 with TRBJ2-3, with TRBD2 matching 14 bases. The length of the CDR3 is 15 residues. The J segment lost 5 bases and the V segment lost 6 bases, leaving 4 bases of the junction unmatched. Per germline, CDR1 MGHDK and CDR2 SYGVNS. As DNA, the CDR3 is TGTGCCAGCAGCGAGACTAGCGGGGGGGGAGATACGCAGTATTTT. This encodes CASSETSGGGDTQYF.

This clonotype was seen a handful of times. The chain joins TRBV4-2 to TRBJ2-5; 9 positions agree with TRBD2. After removal of 0 bases from V and 6 bases from J, the junction contained 8 bases not matched to a gene. Germline V gene lookup returns CDR1 LGHNA and CDR2 YNFKEQ. The CDR3 runs 16 residues. Written as DNA, the CDR3 is TGTGCCAGCAGCCAAGACGGTAGCGGGAGAACTCAGACCCAGTACTTC. Translation: CASSQDGSGRTQTQYF.

Details on this clonotype: Germline is not matched at one junction end, which may reflect a read error. The chain combines TRBV7-9 with TRBJ2-5; 9 positions match TRBD1. Germline V gene sequence: CDR1 SEHNR, CDR2 FQNEAQ (reference sequence). The length of the CDR3 is 14 residues. CDR3 loop: CANSTRTGEETQYF. CDR3 bases: TGTGCCAACAGCACTCGGACAGGGGAAGAGACCCAGTACTTC.